The 13 T cell receptor beta chains reported below all come from one sample, sequenced in a study of cytomegalovirus exposure and HLA in healthy donors. It was with 60 Vbeta and 13 Jbeta primers that the PCR ran. Profiling relied on immunoSEQ multiplex PCR, and the TCRdb table lists in-frame clones only, not all of them. The table records over 150,000 clones, roughly 80% of them present only once. Sequenced input: PBMCs. The receptors here all came from a woman under 40 in good health and CMV-seronegative.

The V and J genes are TRBV5-1 and TRBJ2-1; D call uncertain. CDR1 is SGHRS and CDR2 is YFSETQ in the germline V gene. This CDR3 is built from 16 residues. Trimming pared 0 bases from V and 1 base from J, leaving 11 bases between. In DNA form, the CDR3 reads TGCGCCAGCAGCTTGGTTCCGGGTATTTCCTACAATGAGCAGTTCTTC. Translation gives CASSLVPGISYNEQFF.

This clone was seen only once. V gene TRBV29-1 combines with J gene TRBJ1-4; no clear D gene. This CDR3 region has 12 residues. Germline V lookup: CDR1 SQVTM, CDR2 ANQGSEA. V lost 7 bases and J 0 bases, leaving 6 bases between the germline ends. CDR3 DNA sequence: TGCAGCGCGTTTGCAACTAATGAAAAACTGTTTTTT. Translation: CSAFATNEKLFF.

The V and J genes are TRBV27 and TRBJ2-1, with unresolved D. This CDR3 region has 15 residues. Trimming stripped 2 bases from V and 0 bases from J, with 8 bases between. The germline V gene encodes CDR1 MNHEY and CDR2 SMNVEV (reference sequence). The CDR3 bases are TGTGCCAGCAGTTTAGGTAGGAGCTCCTACAATGAGCAGTTCTTC. It yields the protein CASSLGRSSYNEQFF.

The CDR3 bases are TGCGCCAGCAGCTCCTTAATGCCGGGACAGGGGGGCTCTGGGGCCAACGTCCTGACTTTC. It encodes CASSSLMPGQGGSGANVLTF. The V call is TRBV5-1, the J call TRBJ2-6, with 11 bases lining up with TRBD1. From germline, CDR1 is SGHRS and CDR2 YFSETQ. V lost 3 bases and J lost 0; bases outside the gene matches: 11. CDR3 length: 20 residues.

This sequence joins TRBV5-8 and TRBJ1-1, with D tentatively TRBD1 (6 bases). Trimming left V 3 bases short and J 8 bases short, with 11 bases between. The CDR3 totals 12 residues. The germline V gene encodes CDR1 SGHTS and CDR2 YDEGEE. In DNA, the CDR3 is TGTGCCAGCAGCTCGGGGGGCTCCGAAGCTTTCTTT. It encodes CASSSGGSEAFF.

This chain links TRBV7-9 with TRBJ2-2, with 8 bases matching TRBD1. The ends lost 6 bases at V and 3 bases at J; junction bases unmatched: 6. This CDR3 comprises 15 residues. Germline CDR1 SEHNR, CDR2 FQNEAQ (reference sequence). In nucleotides, the CDR3 is TGTGCCAGCAGTTACGGACAGGGTTACACCGGGGAGCTGTTTTTT. Protein product: CASSYGQGYTGELFF.

This clone was seen a handful of times. This chain connects TRBV5-8 to TRBJ2-5, with 7 bases lining up with TRBD1. CDR1 SGHTS and CDR2 YDEGEE come from the germline V gene. Losses at the gene ends were 2 bases for V and 5 bases for J; bases not matched to a gene: 9. The CDR3 loop spans 15 amino acids. CDR3 region: CASSFRTGPKETQYF. DNA for the CDR3: TGTGCCAGCAGCTTCCGGACAGGTCCTAAGGAGACCCAGTACTTC.

The chain couples TRBV5-4 to TRBJ1-2, with 9 bases lining up with TRBD1. The CDR3 is made up of 14 amino acids. In germline, CDR1 is SGHNT, CDR2 YYREEE (reference sequence). V dropped 1 base and J dropped 6; count of bases not matched to a gene: 4. The CDR3 DNA reads TGTGCCAGCAGCTTGTGGACAGGGGTTCATGGCTACACCTTC. It yields the protein CASSLWTGVHGYTF.

The chain has TRBV6-5 and TRBJ2-7, with D possibly matching TRBD1 (5 bases). Between the trimmed V and J ends, which lost 6 bases and 11 bases, there was a span of 14 bases. The CDR3 totals 11 residues. CDR1 and CDR2 from the germline V gene are MNHEY and SVGAGI. The CDR3 is CASSPGHIKYF. Here the CDR3 DNA reads TGTGCCAGCAGCCCCGGACACATCAAGTACTTC.

This clone was detected only once. The V gene is TRBV5-4, the J gene TRBJ2-7, with TRBD1 identical over 9 bases. V shed 0 bases and J 3 bases; nucleotides not matched to a gene: 4. Germline V CDR1 and CDR2: SGHNT, YYREEE (reference sequence). This CDR3 has 15 amino acids. This CDR3 is CASSLGGQGIYEQYF. For the CDR3, the DNA is TGTGCCAGCAGCTTGGGTGGACAGGGGATCTACGAGCAGTACTTC.

This chain joins TRBV6-5 and TRBJ2-1, with 9 positions matching TRBD2. V trimming: 6 bases; J trimming: 5 bases; junction bases outside the gene matches: 8. The CDR3 totals 15 residues. Per the germline V gene, CDR1 is MNHEY and CDR2 is SVGAGI. CDR3 in amino acids: CASRLAGGPNNEQFF. Here the CDR3 DNA reads TGTGCCAGCAGGCTGGCGGGAGGGCCCAACAATGAGCAGTTCTTC.

The genes are TRBV6-5 and TRBJ2-3; D unclear. V lost 2 bases and J lost 4, with 10 bases in between. The CDR3 is made up of 14 amino acids. The germline V gene has CDR1 MNHEY and CDR2 SVGAGI. CDR3 nucleotide sequence: TGTGCCAGCAGTTACGGTGCCGCGTCAGATACGCAGTATTTT. This sequence encodes CASSYGAASDTQYF.

Only one count was recorded for this clone. The chain joins TRBV9 to TRBJ1-6; 9 nucleotides agree with TRBD1. CDR1 is SGDLS and CDR2 is YYNGEE in the germline V gene. The V and J ends lost 4 bases and 8 bases, in that order; junction bases with no gene match: 13. CDR3 length: 17 amino acids. The CDR3 is CASSSGPGTGLDSPLHF. CDR3 nucleotide sequence: TGTGCCAGCAGCTCGGGTCCCGGGACAGGGCTGGATTCACCCCTCCACTTT. The entire variable domain, with the rest obtained from reference TRBV9 and TRBJ1-6, is as follows: DSGVTQTPKHLITATGQRVTLRCSPRSGDLSVYWYQQSLDQGLQFLIQYYNGEERAKGNILERFSAQQFPDLHSELNLSSLELGDSALYFCASSSGPGTGLDSPLHFGNGTRLTVT.